This T cell receptor (beta chain) was observed in a study of CD8 T cells in Susac syndrome. RNA, at about 0.5 to 1 ug, was reverse transcribed with random hexamers. Across 54 Vbeta and 13 Jbeta, TCR beta CDR3 was amplified with immunoSEQ multiplex PCR. TCRdb processed the immunoSEQ multiplex PCR reads anew with MiXCR; each CDR3 protein has one entry. This sample has over 350,000 distinct CDR3 sequences, with 75% to 90% found just once. This CDR3 region has 11 residues. CDR1 is MNHEY and CDR2 is SVGAGI in the germline V gene. V lost 7 bases to trimming and J lost 10 bases, with 11 bases between them. TCR beta was sequenced from blood CD8+ and CD4+ T cells. The multiple sclerosis controls were treatment-naive patients affected by stable or active relapsing-remitting disease. Negative isolation yielded CD4+ and CD8+ T cells, and FACS enriched TEMRA cells.

J is TRBJ2-1 and V is TRBV6-5; no reliable D call. Sequenced sample: CD8+ T cells from PBMCs. The TCR was taken from a human donor with multiple sclerosis. CDR3 protein: CASTAGPEQFF. DNA for the CDR3: TGTGCCAGCACTGCTGGCCCCGAGCAGTTCTTC.